The following is a T cell receptor beta chain sequence with its context. The CDR3 is 13 residues long. In germline, CDR1 is SGHVS, CDR2 FQNEAQ. V was shortened by 5 bases and J by 6 bases, with 14 bases between the two germline ends. This sample stems from a study of blood T cell repertoires in COVID-19. On the study more broadly: T cells, B-cell-depleted T cells, or PBMCs supplied cDNA or gDNA.

Produced via immunoSEQ multiplex PCR; TCRdb's table is partial and in-frame only. In the table there are 150,000 or so clones, roughly nine tenths of which are singletons. This chain links TRBV7-8 with TRBJ2-7, with D hard to call. This TCR was sampled from a man aged 18 to 29 with COVID-19, enrolled during active disease. Sequencing used peripheral blood. CDR3 bases: TGTGCCAGCAGCCCCTTGGTACTCCCCGAGCAGTACTTC. This translates into CASSPLVLPEQYF.